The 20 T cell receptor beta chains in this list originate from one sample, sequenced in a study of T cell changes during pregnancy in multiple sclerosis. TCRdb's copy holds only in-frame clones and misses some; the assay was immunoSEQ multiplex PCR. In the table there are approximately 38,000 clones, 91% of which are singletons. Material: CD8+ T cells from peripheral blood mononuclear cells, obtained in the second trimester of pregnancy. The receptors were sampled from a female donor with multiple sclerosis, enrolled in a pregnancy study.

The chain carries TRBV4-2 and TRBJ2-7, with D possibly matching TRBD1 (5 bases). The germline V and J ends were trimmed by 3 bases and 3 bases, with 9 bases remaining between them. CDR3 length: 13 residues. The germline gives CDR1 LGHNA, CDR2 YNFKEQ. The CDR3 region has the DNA TGTGCCAGCAGCCACAGCAGGGACTACGAGCAGTACTTC. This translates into CASSHSRDYEQYF.

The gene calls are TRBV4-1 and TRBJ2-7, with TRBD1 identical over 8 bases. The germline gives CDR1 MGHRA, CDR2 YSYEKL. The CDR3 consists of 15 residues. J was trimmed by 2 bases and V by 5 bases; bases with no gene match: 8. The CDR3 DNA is TGCGCCAGCAGCTCCCAACTGGGACAGGCCTACGAGCAGTACTTC. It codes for CASSSQLGQAYEQYF.

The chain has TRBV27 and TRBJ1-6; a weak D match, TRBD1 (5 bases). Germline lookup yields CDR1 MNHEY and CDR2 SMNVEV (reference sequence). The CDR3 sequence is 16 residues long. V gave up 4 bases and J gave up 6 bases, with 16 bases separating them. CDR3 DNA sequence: TGTGCCAGCAGTTCTGGGACTAACTCCGCTAATTCACCCCTCCACTTT. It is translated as CASSSGTNSANSPLHF.

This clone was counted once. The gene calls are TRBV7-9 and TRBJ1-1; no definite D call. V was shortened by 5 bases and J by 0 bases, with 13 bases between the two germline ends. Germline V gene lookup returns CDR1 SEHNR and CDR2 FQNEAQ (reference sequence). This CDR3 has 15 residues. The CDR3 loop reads CASSAETELNTEAFF. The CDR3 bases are TGTGCCAGCAGCGCCGAAACAGAGCTGAACACTGAAGCTTTCTTT.

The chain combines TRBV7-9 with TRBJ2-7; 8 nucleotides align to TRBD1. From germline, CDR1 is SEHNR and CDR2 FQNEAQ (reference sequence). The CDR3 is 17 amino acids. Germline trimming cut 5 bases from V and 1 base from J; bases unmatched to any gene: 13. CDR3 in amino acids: CASSATQQGVGSYEQYF. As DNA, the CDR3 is TGTGCCAGCAGCGCGACCCAACAGGGGGTCGGATCCTACGAGCAGTACTTC.

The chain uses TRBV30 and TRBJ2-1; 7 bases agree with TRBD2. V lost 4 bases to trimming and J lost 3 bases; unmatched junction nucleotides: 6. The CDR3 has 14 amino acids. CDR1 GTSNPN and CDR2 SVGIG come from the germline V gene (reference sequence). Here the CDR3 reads CAWTLLAFYNEQFF. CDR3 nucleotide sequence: TGTGCCTGGACCTTACTAGCGTTCTACAATGAGCAGTTCTTC.

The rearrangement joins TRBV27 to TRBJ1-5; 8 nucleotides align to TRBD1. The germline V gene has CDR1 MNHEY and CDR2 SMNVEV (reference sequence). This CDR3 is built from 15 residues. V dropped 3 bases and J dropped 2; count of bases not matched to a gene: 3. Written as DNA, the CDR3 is TGTGCCAGCAGTTTGGGGACAGGAGGCAATCAGCCCCAGCATTTT. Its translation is CASSLGTGGNQPQHF.

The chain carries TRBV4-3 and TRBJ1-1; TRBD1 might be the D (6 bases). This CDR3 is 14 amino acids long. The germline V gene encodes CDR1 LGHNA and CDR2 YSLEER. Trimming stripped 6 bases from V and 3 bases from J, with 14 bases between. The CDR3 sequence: CASSRKQGHTEAFF. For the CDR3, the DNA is TGCGCCAGCAGTCGAAAACAGGGCCACACTGAAGCTTTCTTT.

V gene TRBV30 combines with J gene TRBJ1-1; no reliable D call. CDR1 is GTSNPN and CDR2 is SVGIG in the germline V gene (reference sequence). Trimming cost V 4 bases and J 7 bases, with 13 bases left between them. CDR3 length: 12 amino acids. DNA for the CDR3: TGTGCCTGGAACTCCGGTCCGGGTGAAGCTTTCTTT. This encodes CAWNSGPGEAFF.

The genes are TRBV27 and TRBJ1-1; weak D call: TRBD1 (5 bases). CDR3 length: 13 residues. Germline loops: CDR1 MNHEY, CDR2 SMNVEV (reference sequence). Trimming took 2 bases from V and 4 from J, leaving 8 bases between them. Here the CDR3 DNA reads TGTGCCAGCAGTTTAGGAGGGGCCACTGAAGCTTTCTTT. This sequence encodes CASSLGGATEAFF.

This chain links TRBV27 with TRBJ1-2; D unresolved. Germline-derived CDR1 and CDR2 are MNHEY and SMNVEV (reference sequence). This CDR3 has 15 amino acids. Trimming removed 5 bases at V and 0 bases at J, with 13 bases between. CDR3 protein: CASSVSWAANYGYTF. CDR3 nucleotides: TGTGCCAGCAGTGTGAGCTGGGCCGCTAACTATGGCTACACCTTC.

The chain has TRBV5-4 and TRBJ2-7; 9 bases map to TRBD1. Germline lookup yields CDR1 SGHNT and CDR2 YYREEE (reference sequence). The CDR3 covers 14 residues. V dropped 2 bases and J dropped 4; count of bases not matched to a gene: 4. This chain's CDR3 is CASSFGTGPYEQYF. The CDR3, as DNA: TGTGCCAGCAGCTTCGGGACAGGGCCATACGAGCAGTACTTC.

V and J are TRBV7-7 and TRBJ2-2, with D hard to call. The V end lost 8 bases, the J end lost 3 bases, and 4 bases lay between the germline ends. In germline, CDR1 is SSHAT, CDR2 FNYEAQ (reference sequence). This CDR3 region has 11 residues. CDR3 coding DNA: TGTGCCAGCTCAGACACCGGGGAGCTGTTTTTT. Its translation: CASSDTGELFF.

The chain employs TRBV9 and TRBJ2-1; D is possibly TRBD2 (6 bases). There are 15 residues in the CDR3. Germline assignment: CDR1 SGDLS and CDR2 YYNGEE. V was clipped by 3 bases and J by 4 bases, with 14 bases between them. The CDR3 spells CASSASGLSYNEQFF. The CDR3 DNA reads TGTGCCAGCAGCGCCTCGGGACTTTCGTACAATGAGCAGTTCTTC.

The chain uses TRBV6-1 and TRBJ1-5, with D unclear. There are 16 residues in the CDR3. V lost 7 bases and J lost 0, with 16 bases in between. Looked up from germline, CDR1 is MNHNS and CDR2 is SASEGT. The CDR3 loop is CASIDTPDYSNQPQHF. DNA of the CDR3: TGTGCCAGCATTGACACACCCGACTATAGCAATCAGCCCCAGCATTTT.

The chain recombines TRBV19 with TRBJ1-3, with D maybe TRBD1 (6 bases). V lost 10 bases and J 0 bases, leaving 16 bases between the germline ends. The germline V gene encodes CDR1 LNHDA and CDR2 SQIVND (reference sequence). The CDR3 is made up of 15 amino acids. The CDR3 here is CATELDSSSGNTIYF. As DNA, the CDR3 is TGTGCCACCGAATTGGACAGCAGCTCTGGAAACACCATATATTTT.

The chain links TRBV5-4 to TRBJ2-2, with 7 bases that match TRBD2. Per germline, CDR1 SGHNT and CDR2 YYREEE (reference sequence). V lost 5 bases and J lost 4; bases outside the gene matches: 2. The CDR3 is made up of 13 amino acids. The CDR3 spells CASRTSLTGELFF. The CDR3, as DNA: TGTGCCAGCAGGACTAGCCTCACCGGGGAGCTGTTTTTT.

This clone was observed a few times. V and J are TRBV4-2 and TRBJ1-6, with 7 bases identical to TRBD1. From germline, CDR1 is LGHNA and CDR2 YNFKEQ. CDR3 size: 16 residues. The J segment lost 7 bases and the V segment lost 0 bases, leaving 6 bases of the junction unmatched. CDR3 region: CASSQDPGTVNSPLHF. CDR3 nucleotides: TGTGCCAGCAGCCAAGACCCCGGGACAGTGAATTCACCCCTCCACTTT.

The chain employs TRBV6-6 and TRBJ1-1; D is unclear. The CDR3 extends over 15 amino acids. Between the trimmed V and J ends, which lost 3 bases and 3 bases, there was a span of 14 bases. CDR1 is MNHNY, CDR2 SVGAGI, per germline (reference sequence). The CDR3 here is CASSYNRLIDTEAFF. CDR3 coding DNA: TGTGCCAGCAGTTATAACCGTCTAATAGACACTGAAGCTTTCTTT.

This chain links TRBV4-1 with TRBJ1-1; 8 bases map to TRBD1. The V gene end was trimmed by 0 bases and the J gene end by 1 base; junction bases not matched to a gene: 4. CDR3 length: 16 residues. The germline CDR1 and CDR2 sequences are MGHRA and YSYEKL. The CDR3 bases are TGCGCCAGCAGCCAAGAGTTAGGGACAGGGAACACTGAAGCTTTCTTT. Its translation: CASSQELGTGNTEAFF.